The 14 T cell receptor beta chains listed next were all sequenced from one sample in a study of cytomegalovirus exposure and HLA in healthy donors. PCR used 60 Vbeta primers and 13 Jbeta primers. The protocol was immunoSEQ multiplex PCR, while the TCRdb copy is restricted to in-frame clones and leaves out a portion. The sample has about 130,000 clones; approximately 75% are singletons. The sample taken for sequencing was PBMCs. The source of these receptors is a woman in her 40s in good health and CMV-seropositive.

The chain uses TRBV7-9 and TRBJ2-5, with TRBD2 as a possible D gene (6 bases). From germline, CDR1 is SEHNR and CDR2 FQNEAQ (reference sequence). There are 14 residues in the CDR3. Trimming removed 3 bases from V and 5 bases from J, with 13 bases in between. The CDR3, as DNA: TGTGCCAGCAGCTTGGTCGGGGGTGGCGAGACCCAGTACTTC. Amino acid sequence: CASSLVGGGETQYF.

The chain has TRBV7-9 and TRBJ2-1; the match to TRBD2 covers 13 bases. The CDR3 runs to 15 residues. J gave up 6 bases and V 5 bases, and 4 bases lay outside the gene matches. Germline CDR1 reads SEHNR; CDR2 reads FQNEAQ (reference sequence). CDR3 sequence (DNA): TGTGCCAGCAGCCCAGGACTAGCGGGAGTCAATGAGCAGTTCTTC. This translates into CASSPGLAGVNEQFF.

The J gene is TRBJ2-5, the V gene TRBV12-2; the D call in the table, TRBD1, was not verified against the DNA. TRBV12-2 is termed a pseudogene. This CDR3 comprises 14 residues. CDR3 sequence reads: CASRPATGGRTQYF. CDR3 nucleotide sequence: TGTGCAAGTCGCCCTGCGACAGGGGGAAGGACCCAGTACTTC.

The chain combines TRBV7-8 with TRBJ2-7; 10 positions agree with TRBD1. Trimming took 5 bases from V and 5 from J; bases not matched to a gene: 9. CDR1 is SGHVS and CDR2 is FQNEAQ in the germline V gene. The CDR3 is 15 residues long. CDR3 residues: CASSRGGDRGHEQYF. The CDR3 DNA sequence: TGTGCCAGCAGCCGGGGCGGGGACAGGGGCCACGAGCAGTACTTC.

The V and J genes are TRBV14 and TRBJ1-6; D is unclear. This CDR3 has 15 residues. Looked up from germline, CDR1 is SGHDN and CDR2 is FVKESK. Trimming took off 1 base at V and 5 bases at J, with 9 bases between the two ends. The CDR3 loop is CASSQAVADNSPLHF. In nucleotides, the CDR3 is TGTGCCAGCAGCCAAGCTGTGGCAGATAATTCACCCCTCCACTTT.

This rearrangement joins TRBV28 to TRBJ2-7; 7 nucleotides agree with TRBD1. Looked up from germline, CDR1 is MDHEN and CDR2 is SYDVKM. The CDR3 totals 17 residues. V shed 5 bases and J 2 bases; nucleotides not matched to a gene: 15. For the CDR3, the DNA is TGTGCCAGCAGTGGAAAATTTGGACAGGTCCAGCCCTACGAGCAGTACTTC. Translated, it gives CASSGKFGQVQPYEQYF.

This clone was observed a handful of times. V gene TRBV5-1 combines with J gene TRBJ2-2, with D maybe TRBD1 (6 bases). This CDR3 comprises 15 residues. V was pared by 1 base and J by 6 bases, with 13 bases between. Germline-derived CDR1 and CDR2 are SGHRS and YFSETQ. The CDR3 protein is CASSLTGMEAGELFF. The CDR3 region has the DNA TGCGCCAGCAGCTTGACAGGGATGGAGGCCGGGGAGCTGTTTTTT.

The chain links TRBV11-2 to TRBJ1-1; 8 bases agree with TRBD1. Germline trimming cut 6 bases from V and 11 bases from J; bases unmatched to any gene: 8. The V gene's germline CDR1 is SGHAT and CDR2 FQNNGV. The length of the CDR3 is 12 residues. The CDR3 reads CASRTLQGEAFF. CDR3 DNA: TGTGCCAGCAGAACCTTACAGGGGGAGGCTTTCTTT.

This clone is medium-sized in the sample. The chain employs TRBV7-9 and TRBJ2-7; D is perhaps TRBD2 (5 bases). In germline, CDR1 is SEHNR, CDR2 FQNEAQ (reference sequence). Trimming left V 1 base short and J 7 bases short, with 14 bases between. CDR3 size: 14 residues. The CDR3 DNA follows: TGTGCCAGCAGCTTAGTTGCGTCTAGCCAGGAGCAGTACTTC. This sequence encodes CASSLVASSQEQYF.

The chain links TRBV6-1 to TRBJ2-7; TRBD2 matches 8 bases. V shed 4 bases, J shed 4 bases, and the junction held 3 bases outside the gene matches. CDR3 length equals 13 residues. CDR1 is MNHNS and CDR2 is SASEGT in the germline V gene. The CDR3 DNA reads TGTGCCAGCAGTGCCGGGGGGGGGTACGAGCAGTACTTC. As protein: CASSAGGGYEQYF.

This sequence joins TRBV25-1 and TRBJ2-1; possibly TRBD1 for D (6 bases). The CDR3 extends over 16 amino acids. Per the germline V gene, CDR1 is MGHDK and CDR2 is SYGVNS. The V end lost 6 bases, the J end lost 4 bases, and 19 bases lay between the germline ends. Written as DNA, the CDR3 is TGTGCCAGCAGCGTCGTACCGGGACACAATTACAATGAGCAGTTCTTC. As protein: CASSVVPGHNYNEQFF.

This chain joins TRBV11-2 and TRBJ1-3; 7 bases fit TRBD1. Germline loops: CDR1 SGHAT, CDR2 FQNNGV. This CDR3 is 14 amino acids long. After removal of 6 bases from V and 5 bases from J, the junction contained 7 bases not matched to a gene. The CDR3 DNA sequence: TGTGCCAGCAGTCCGGACAGGCTCCGAAACACCATATATTTT. It translates to CASSPDRLRNTIYF.

Here the CDR3 reads CAIGGTGGEKLFF. The CDR3 DNA reads TGTGCCATTGGCGGGACAGGGGGGGAAAAACTGTTTTTT. The J gene is TRBJ1-4, the V gene TRBV10-3; 11 bases map to TRBD1. The CDR3 consists of 13 residues. Germline CDR1 ENHRY, CDR2 SYGVKD. Losses at the gene ends were 9 bases for V and 8 bases for J; bases not matched to a gene: 5.

The chain recombines TRBV6-6 with TRBJ2-1, with D unclear. CDR1 is MNHNY, CDR2 SVGAGI, per germline (reference sequence). This CDR3 has 14 residues. Trimming shortened V by 5 bases and J by 7 bases, and 15 bases separated the two germline ends. The CDR3 here is CASSPLGRSNEQFF. For the CDR3, the DNA is TGTGCCAGCAGTCCCCTGGGCCGCTCGAATGAGCAGTTCTTC.